This T cell receptor (beta chain) was captured in a study of regulatory T cells in long-lasting Graves disease. Study-level findings and limits: Researchers reported studying only peripheral blood, not thyroid tissue. Persistent cases favored TRBV28, TRBJ1-2 and TRBJ2-5. Patients whose Graves' disease persisted exhibited lower TCR diversity than those newly diagnosed.

Regarding time point: persistent/refractory GD, antithyroid drugs over 5 years with positive TRAb. RNA isolated from PBMCs was used to make the TCR library. Trimming took 1 base from V and 3 from J, leaving 10 bases between them. In germline, CDR1 is LGHDT, CDR2 YNNKEL (reference sequence). This CDR3 has 14 amino acids. Points on this clonotype: What it recognizes is unknown.

Building of the TCR beta libraries involved iRepertoire HTBI primers and Arm-PCR of CDR3 regions. As processed by the authors: From all samples, identification returned 12 to 15 TRBJ and approximately 63 TRBV segments. From the multiplex PCR reads, TCRdb called clonotypes with MiXCR, one entry per CDR3 protein. The V and J calls and clone size are TCRdb's, not the authors'. This table has 300,000 to 350,000 distinct CDR3 sequences, about 18% appearing once. The chain has TRBV3-1 and TRBJ2-7; D not certain. The sample in question was peripheral blood mononuclear cells (PBMCs), obtained when the disease was refractory, from a patient treated with antithyroid drugs. This clonotype originated in a female donor with Graves disease. This chain's CDR3 is CASSQGVRNYEQYF. The CDR3 DNA follows: TGTGCCAGCAGCCAAGGCGTCAGGAACTACGAGCAGTACTTC.